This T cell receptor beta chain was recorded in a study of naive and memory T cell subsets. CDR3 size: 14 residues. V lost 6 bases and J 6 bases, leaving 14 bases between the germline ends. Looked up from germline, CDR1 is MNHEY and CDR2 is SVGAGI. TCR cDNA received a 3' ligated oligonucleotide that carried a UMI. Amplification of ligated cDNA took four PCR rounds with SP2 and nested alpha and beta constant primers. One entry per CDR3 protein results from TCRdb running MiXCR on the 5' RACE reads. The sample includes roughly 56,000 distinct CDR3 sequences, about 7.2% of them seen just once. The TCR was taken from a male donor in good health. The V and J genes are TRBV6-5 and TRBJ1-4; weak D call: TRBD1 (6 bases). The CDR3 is CASSIGGEDEKLFF. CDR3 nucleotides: TGTGCCAGCAGCATAGGGGGGGAAGATGAAAAACTGTTTTTT.